These 16 T cell receptor beta chains came from one sample sequenced in a study of blood T cell repertoires in COVID-19 (dated by TCRdb to about 2020). The library was built by means of the immunoSEQ multiplex PCR assay. TCRdb provides this immuneACCESS table in a form limited to in-frame rearrangements. Some clones are lacking; in checked studies, under half of them reflect an unresolved V gene, and why the rest are absent is not known. This sample lists 400,000 or so clones; around nine tenths were detected once. The ten largest clonotypes hold less than 0.95% of the sample. Sequences were obtained from peripheral blood. These receptors were collected from a man between 18 and 29 years old with COVID-19, enrolled during active disease.

The chain joins TRBV6-5 to TRBJ1-1; D is unresolved. Germline V CDR1 and CDR2: MNHEY, SVGAGI. The CDR3 spans 15 residues. V gave up 2 bases and J gave up 6 bases, with 16 bases separating them. This CDR3 is CASSYLSLGVAEAFF. In DNA, the CDR3 is TGTGCCAGCAGTTACCTGTCCCTAGGAGTAGCTGAAGCTTTCTTT.

The CDR3 region has the DNA TGTGCCTGGAGACGGGCCTACAATGAGCAGTTCTTC. It codes for CAWRRAYNEQFF. V is TRBV30 and J is TRBJ2-1; D is unclear. The CDR3 sequence is 12 residues long. CDR1 is GTSNPN, CDR2 SVGIG, per germline (reference sequence). Trimming stripped 3 bases from V and 2 bases from J, with 5 bases between.

This clone was counted a few times. This chain joins TRBV2 and TRBJ2-7; D unclear. CDR3 length equals 13 residues. The germline gives CDR1 SNHLY, CDR2 FYNNEI. With 4 bases removed from V and 0 bases from J, the gap between germline ends came to 7 bases. The CDR3 coding sequence is TGTGCCAGCAGTGGTGTCCTCTCCTACGAGCAGTACTTC. Translating it yields CASSGVLSYEQYF.

The V call is TRBV29-1, the J call TRBJ2-1; 8 bases align to TRBD1. CDR1 SQVTM and CDR2 ANQGSEA come from the germline V gene. This CDR3 comprises 15 residues. Trimming at V came to 6 bases and at J to 0 bases, leaving 7 bases not matched to a gene. The CDR3 DNA sequence: TGCAGCGTCGGTTACAGGGGGAGCTCCTACAATGAGCAGTTCTTC. Its translation: CSVGYRGSSYNEQFF.

This clone was seen ten or more times. The chain joins TRBV29-1 to TRBJ1-2; D is undetermined. The CDR3 contains 14 residues. The V gene's germline CDR1 is SQVTM and CDR2 ANQGSEA. V lost 0 bases and J 4 bases, leaving 12 bases between the germline ends. CDR3: CSVEDPVYGYGYTF. The CDR3 DNA sequence: TGCAGCGTTGAAGATCCCGTCTACGGCTATGGCTACACCTTC.

The chain couples TRBV19 to TRBJ1-1; TRBD1 might be the D (5 bases). Germline values: CDR1 LNHDA, CDR2 SQIVND (reference sequence). V was pared by 4 bases and J by 2 bases, with 11 bases between. The CDR3 runs 14 residues. CDR3 nucleotide sequence: TGTGCCAGTAGTAGACAGCTTTTAAACACTGAAGCTTTCTTT. It codes for CASSRQLLNTEAFF.

The rearrangement joins TRBV27 to TRBJ2-1; 8 positions match TRBD1. The CDR3 covers 15 residues. V shed 6 bases and J 3 bases; nucleotides not matched to a gene: 7. Germline values: CDR1 MNHEY, CDR2 SMNVEV (reference sequence). Here the CDR3 reads CASRRPGQDYNEQFF. Here the CDR3 DNA reads TGTGCCAGCAGGAGACCGGGACAGGACTACAATGAGCAGTTCTTC.

This chain connects TRBV2 to TRBJ2-5, with D hard to call. Trimming left V 7 bases short and J 4 bases short, with 22 bases between. From germline, CDR1 is SNHLY and CDR2 FYNNEI. CDR3 length: 16 residues. CDR3 nucleotide sequence: TGTGCCAGCAAAACACGAGGATTAGTTATCGGAGAGACCCAGTACTTC. Its translation is CASKTRGLVIGETQYF.

The CDR3 DNA sequence: TGTGCCAGCAGCATACTCCGACTAGCGGGAGAAGTAGAGACCCAGTACTTC. Translated, it gives CASSILRLAGEVETQYF. The chain links TRBV7-8 to TRBJ2-5; TRBD2 agrees at 12 bases. This CDR3 is 17 amino acids long. V trimming: 5 bases; J trimming: 4 bases; junction bases outside the gene matches: 11. The germline gives CDR1 SGHVS, CDR2 FQNEAQ.

This sequence joins TRBV4-2 and TRBJ2-4, with 10 bases fitting TRBD2. After removal of 4 bases from V and 2 bases from J, the junction contained 5 bases not matched to a gene. Germline loops: CDR1 LGHNA, CDR2 YNFKEQ. The CDR3 consists of 16 residues. The CDR3 region is CASSREAGGSKNIQYF. The CDR3 DNA reads TGTGCCAGCAGCCGTGAAGCGGGGGGGTCCAAAAACATTCAGTACTTC.

This clone occurred once. V usage is TRBV6-5 and J usage is TRBJ2-7, with a weak D call TRBD1 (6 bases). There are 15 residues in the CDR3. V was cut by 6 bases and J by 3 bases, with 18 bases left in between. From germline, CDR1 is MNHEY and CDR2 SVGAGI. DNA of the CDR3: TGTGCCAGCAGCCACACCGGGGACACTCACTACGAGCAGTACTTC. This encodes CASSHTGDTHYEQYF.

V usage is TRBV29-1 and J usage is TRBJ1-2; 8 nucleotides agree with TRBD1. Germline V CDR1 and CDR2: SQVTM, ANQGSEA. V gave up 2 bases and J gave up 4 bases; unmatched junction bases: 9. CDR3 length equals 15 residues. The CDR3 sequence: CSVESRGDRSYGYTF. As DNA, the CDR3 is TGCAGCGTTGAAAGTCGGGGGGACAGGTCCTATGGCTACACCTTC. The full variable domain, rest sourced from reference TRBV29-1 and TRBJ1-2, is SAVISQKPSRDICQRGTSLTIQCQVDSQVTMMFWYRQQPGQSLTLIATANQGSEATYESGFVIDKFPISRPNLTFSTLTVSNMSPEDSSIYLCSVESRGDRSYGYTFGSGTRLTVV.

The chain joins TRBV10-3 to TRBJ1-1; TRBD1 might be the D (6 bases). CDR1 and CDR2 (germline): ENHRY, SYGVKD. With 6 bases removed from V and 4 bases from J, the gap between germline ends came to 24 bases. The CDR3 is 17 residues long. The CDR3 loop reads CAISPRGGPKGSTEAFF. The CDR3 nucleotides read TGTGCCATCAGCCCACGGGGGGGGCCCAAAGGGAGCACTGAAGCTTTCTTT.

The chain has TRBV6-5 and TRBJ1-4; 9 nucleotides agree with TRBD1. Germline V lookup: CDR1 MNHEY, CDR2 SVGAGI. CDR3 length: 14 residues. The J segment lost 11 bases and the V segment lost 7 bases, leaving 11 bases of the junction unmatched. The CDR3 coding sequence is TGTGCCAGCACCACGGGGACAGGGAGCTTCAAACTGTTTTTT. Residues: CASTTGTGSFKLFF.

This sequence joins TRBV30 and TRBJ2-3; the match to TRBD1 covers 7 bases. Germline CDR1 is GTSNPN and CDR2 is SVGIG (reference sequence). The V and J ends lost 3 bases and 2 bases, in that order; junction bases with no gene match: 5. The CDR3 has 14 amino acids. The CDR3 here is CAWRTGQNTDTQYF. CDR3 nucleotides: TGTGCCTGGAGGACGGGACAGAACACAGATACGCAGTATTTT.

Turning to this clone: Distinct nucleotide sequences in the sample also encode this CDR3. The chain recombines TRBV5-1 with TRBJ2-1; D ambiguous. Trimming shortened V by 0 bases and J by 0 bases, and 10 bases separated the two germline ends. CDR1 SGHRS and CDR2 YFSETQ come from the germline V gene. The length of the CDR3 is 16 residues. CDR3 residues: CASSLAGGSSYNEQFF. CDR3 DNA: TGCGCCAGCAGCTTGGCTGGCGGTAGCTCCTACAATGAGCAGTTCTTC.